The sequence of this TCR beta chain was determined in a study of patients and donors after allogeneic stem cell transplantation. TCRdb passed the RT-PCR reads through MiXCR, listing each CDR3 protein once. In the table there are 150,000 to 200,000 distinct CDR3 sequences, 24% of which are singletons. The CDR3 sequence is 13 residues long. Germline-derived CDR1 and CDR2 are DFQATT and SNEGSKA (reference sequence). The TCR sequence derives from a human donor who was either an allogeneic HSCT recipient or a stem cell or donor lymphocyte infusion donor (not recorded which). It is not recorded whose cells these are; they may come from a transplant donor. Sequences were obtained from blood, either unsorted or a sorted T cell fraction (not recorded which). V gene TRBV20-1 combines with J gene TRBJ1-4; a possible D gene is TRBD1 (6 bases). The CDR3 sequence: CSGKDSKNEKLFF. The CDR3, as DNA: TGCTCGGGGAAGGACAGTAAAAATGAAAAACTGTTTTTT.